This TCR beta chain was captured by sequencing in a study of response to subunit inactivated influenza vaccine. Study findings and constraints: Few new T cells, the authors suggested, are recruited by each seasonal influenza vaccination.

TCRdb re-analysed the RT-PCR reads in MiXCR, keeping a single row per CDR3 protein. The repertoire has over 750,000 distinct CDR3 sequences, around 20% of them found once; the top ten carry around 9.6%. As for this clonotype: Its cognate antigen is unknown.

V lost 4 bases, J lost 6 bases, and 4 bases stayed unmatched. The germline gives CDR1 SGHRS, CDR2 YFSETQ. The CDR3 consists of 12 residues. Sample: PBMCs from blood, taken around 5 days after vaccination. This receptor was taken from a man aged 50 to 59 who received an inactivated influenza vaccine. The chain recombines TRBV5-1 with TRBJ2-7; 7 bases are a match to TRBD1. CDR3 protein: CASSVDRTEQYF. CDR3 coding DNA: TGCGCCAGCAGCGTGGACAGGACCGAGCAGTACTTC. The full variable domain, in which reference TRBV5-1 and TRBJ2-7 provide the parts outside the CDR3, is KAGVTQTPRYLIKTRGQQVTLSCSPISGHRSVSWYQQTPGQGLQFLFEYFSETQRNKGNFPGRFSGRQFSNSRSEMNVSTLELGDSALYLCASSVDRTEQYFGPGTRLTVT.